The 29 T cell receptor beta chains given below trace back to one sample, sequenced in a study of control samples from healthy donors and cancer patients. Only in-frame clones appear in the TCRdb table, and some are missing; sequencing was by immunoSEQ multiplex PCR. The table has about 100,000 clones, approximately 95% seen once. The sample comprised blood. Receptors originate from a man younger than 35 in good health.

This rearrangement joins TRBV7-6 to TRBJ1-3; TRBD1 matches 9 bases. CDR1 and CDR2 from the germline V gene are SGHVS and FNYEAQ. The CDR3 extends over 15 amino acids. V was clipped by 6 bases and J by 3 bases; unmatched bases: 6. CDR3: CASSSGTGFGNTIYF. The CDR3 DNA sequence: TGTGCCAGCAGTTCCGGGACAGGGTTTGGAAACACCATATATTTT.

The chain couples TRBV3-1 (or the pseudogene TRBV3-2) to TRBJ1-5; D is ambiguous. Per the germline V gene, CDR1 is LGHDT and CDR2 is YNNKEL (reference sequence). The ends were cut back, 0 bases at V and 5 bases at J, with 5 bases in the middle. The CDR3 is made up of 13 amino acids. The CDR3 is CASSQDRDQPQHF. The CDR3 DNA is TGTGCCAGCAGCCAAGACCGAGATCAGCCCCAGCATTTT.

This clone appeared once. This chain connects TRBV4-3 to TRBJ1-1, with D perhaps matching TRBD1 (6 bases). Trimming took 0 bases from V and 7 from J, leaving 15 bases between them. CDR1 and CDR2 (germline): LGHNA, YSLEER. The CDR3 spans 15 residues. The CDR3 nucleotides read TGCGCCAGCAGCCAAGATAGGTCAGGGGCTGGTGAAGCTTTCTTT. This codes for CASSQDRSGAGEAFF.

V gene TRBV7-9 combines with J gene TRBJ1-1, with no clear D. The CDR3 consists of 14 residues. Germline CDR1 and CDR2: SEHNR and FQNEAQ (reference sequence). Between the trimmed V and J ends, which lost 5 bases and 1 base, there was a span of 11 bases. In DNA form, the CDR3 reads TGTGCCAGCAGCAGAACGGAGGGGAACACTGAAGCTTTCTTT. It yields the protein CASSRTEGNTEAFF. The entire variable domain, with the rest obtained from reference TRBV7-9 and TRBJ1-1, is as follows: DTGVSQNPRHKITKRGQNVTFRCDPISEHNRLYWYRQTLGQGPEFLTYFQNEAQLEKSRLLSDRFSAERPKGSFSTLEIQRTEQGDSAMYLCASSRTEGNTEAFFGQGTRLTVV.

The genes are TRBV11-2 and TRBJ2-5; D unclear. Germline loops: CDR1 SGHAT, CDR2 FQNNGV. CDR3 length equals 12 residues. With 5 bases removed from V and 5 bases from J, the gap between germline ends came to 9 bases. The CDR3 here is CASSHEWETQYF. The DNA for the CDR3 is TGTGCCAGCAGCCACGAGTGGGAGACCCAGTACTTC.

This chain uses TRBV13 with TRBJ2-5; the match to TRBD2 covers 7 bases. CDR1 is PRHDT, CDR2 FYEKMQ, per germline (reference sequence). The CDR3 covers 15 residues. V gave up 6 bases and J gave up 5 bases; unmatched junction bases: 12. DNA for the CDR3: TGTGCCAGCAGAGGTCTTCTTTGGGGAGGGGAGACCCAGTACTTC. Amino acid sequence: CASRGLLWGGETQYF.

Only one count was recorded for this clone. The chain links TRBV29-1 to TRBJ1-2; 7 nucleotides line up with TRBD1. Germline V gives CDR1 SQVTM, CDR2 ANQGSEA. The CDR3 is made up of 15 amino acids. The J segment lost 3 bases and the V segment lost 6 bases, leaving 13 bases of the junction unmatched. CDR3 sequence: CSVPYLTGIDYGYTF. The CDR3 bases are TGCAGCGTCCCATATCTGACAGGGATCGACTATGGCTACACCTTC.

This clone was seen a single time. The chain recombines TRBV6-5 with TRBJ1-1, with 9 positions matching TRBD1. The V and J ends lost 8 bases and 0 bases, in that order; junction bases with no gene match: 1. CDR3 length equals 13 residues. CDR1 is MNHEY and CDR2 is SVGAGI in the germline V gene. Here the CDR3 reads CASRQGVNTEAFF. Written as DNA, the CDR3 is TGTGCCAGCCGACAGGGGGTGAACACTGAAGCTTTCTTT.

The chain couples TRBV28 to TRBJ2-5, with a possible D match to TRBD1 (5 bases). The CDR3 is made up of 12 amino acids. Trimming pared 3 bases from V and 5 bases from J, leaving 7 bases between. From germline, CDR1 is MDHEN and CDR2 SYDVKM. As DNA, the CDR3 is TGTGCCAGCAGTTTCAACAGGGAGACCCAGTACTTC. This sequence encodes CASSFNRETQYF.

This clone was seen once. The chain combines TRBV12-3 or TRBV12-4 with TRBJ2-7; D is uncertain. The CDR3 sequence is 12 residues long. V was pared by 4 bases and J by 0 bases, with 4 bases between. CDR3 DNA sequence: TGTGCCAGCAGTTCAGACTCCTACGAGCAGTACTTC. Translated, it gives CASSSDSYEQYF.

With respect to this clone: A read error may produce the germline difference seen at one junction end. The chain links TRBV19 to TRBJ1-2; 8 nucleotides align to TRBD1. Per the germline V gene, CDR1 is LNHDA and CDR2 is SQIVND (reference sequence). The CDR3 spans 15 residues. CDR3 sequence reads: CASSIGPGTGPIGDF. The CDR3 nucleotides are TGTGCCAGTAGTATAGGCCCGGGGACAGGACCTATCGGGGACTTC.

This chain links TRBV19 with TRBJ1-1; D possibly corresponds to TRBD1 (5 bases). CDR1 and CDR2 (germline): LNHDA, SQIVND (reference sequence). CDR3 size: 14 residues. Trimming pared 4 bases from V and 2 bases from J, leaving 11 bases between. Here the CDR3 reads CASSTDRVNTEAFF. DNA of the CDR3: TGTGCCAGTAGTACTGACAGAGTTAACACTGAAGCTTTCTTT.

The chain recombines TRBV9 with TRBJ1-2; D possibly corresponds to TRBD1 (6 bases). V dropped 3 bases and J dropped 7 bases, with 22 bases sitting between them. The CDR3 has 16 residues. CDR1 SGDLS and CDR2 YYNGEE come from the germline V gene. Written as DNA, the CDR3 is TGTGCCAGCAGCGCGTTAACAGGCCGTGAGGGGGGTGGCTACACCTTC. Translated, it gives CASSALTGREGGGYTF. Variable domain in full (rest from reference TRBV9 and TRBJ1-2): DSGVTQTPKHLITATGQRVTLRCSPRSGDLSVYWYQQSLDQGLQFLIQYYNGEERAKGNILERFSAQQFPDLHSELNLSSLELGDSALYFCASSALTGREGGGYTFGSGTRLTVV.

The genes are TRBV27 and TRBJ2-7; TRBD1 might be the D (5 bases). The CDR3 runs to 15 residues. V lost 2 bases to trimming and J lost 2 bases, with 13 bases between them. Germline V gene sequence: CDR1 MNHEY, CDR2 SMNVEV (reference sequence). The CDR3 nucleotides are TGTGCCAGCAGTTTAGACGCAGGGTACGCCTACGAGCAGTACTTC. This gives the protein CASSLDAGYAYEQYF.

The rearrangement links TRBV2 to TRBJ2-5; D is unresolved. V was pared by 6 bases and J by 5 bases, with 16 bases between. This CDR3 is built from 14 residues. From germline, CDR1 is SNHLY and CDR2 FYNNEI. Written as DNA, the CDR3 is TGTGCCAGCAGCACGGAGCTTTCCCCGGAGACCCAGTACTTC. It yields the protein CASSTELSPETQYF.

J is TRBJ2-5 and V is TRBV6-5, with TRBD2 matching over 9 bases. The J segment lost 2 bases and the V segment lost 7 bases, leaving 5 bases of the junction unmatched. Germline V gene sequence: CDR1 MNHEY, CDR2 SVGAGI. The CDR3 length is 14 residues. CDR3 bases: TGTGCCAGCAAATGGACTAGCGCTCAAGAGACCCAGTACTTC. Translation: CASKWTSAQETQYF.

The V and J genes are TRBV7-9 and TRBJ2-7; D remains unclear. The germline V and J ends were trimmed by 0 bases and 2 bases, with 11 bases remaining between them. The CDR3 loop spans 15 amino acids. The V gene's germline CDR1 is SEHNR and CDR2 FQNEAQ (reference sequence). CDR3 region: CASSLAIGSAYEQYF. The CDR3 DNA is TGTGCCAGCAGCTTAGCGATAGGGTCAGCCTACGAGCAGTACTTC.

This chain uses TRBV21-1 with TRBJ2-3. TRBV21-1 is designated a pseudogene. The CDR3 is 14 residues long. The CDR3 DNA reads as TGTGCCAGCGGAAGGGTTAATAGGTGGGGTACGCAGTATTTT. It yields the protein CASGRVNRWGTQYF.

CDR3 DNA: TGTGCCAGCTCACCACCCCGGGACAGGGGTATCTACGAGCAGTACTTC. This codes for CASSPPRDRGIYEQYF. The chain carries TRBV18 and TRBJ2-7; TRBD1 agrees at 10 bases. The CDR3 runs to 16 residues. V dropped 0 bases and J dropped 3; count of bases not matched to a gene: 5. Germline V CDR1 and CDR2: KGHSH, LQKENI.

The rearrangement links TRBV6-6 to TRBJ2-7; 11 bases map to TRBD2. CDR1 and CDR2 (germline): MNHNY, SVGAGI (reference sequence). This CDR3 comprises 15 residues. Unmatched junction bases numbered 5, after V lost 4 bases and J lost 3 bases. This CDR3 reads CASSSPGLAVYEQYF. The CDR3 nucleotides are TGTGCCAGCAGTTCACCGGGACTAGCGGTCTACGAGCAGTACTTC.

The chain combines TRBV4-3 with TRBJ2-7; 10 bases agree with TRBD2. V lost 5 bases and J lost 5; bases outside the gene matches: 12. CDR3 length: 16 residues. CDR1 LGHNA and CDR2 YSLEER come from the germline V gene. The CDR3 coding sequence is TGCGCCAGCAGCGTCACGTCACTAGCGGGAACCCACGAGCAGTACTTC. This codes for CASSVTSLAGTHEQYF.

The chain carries TRBV4-2 and TRBJ2-7; TRBD1 matches 9 bases. In germline, CDR1 is LGHNA, CDR2 YNFKEQ. The CDR3 length is 14 residues. V lost 3 bases and J lost 6; bases outside the gene matches: 6. The CDR3 nucleotides are TGTGCCAGCAGCCAGGACAGGGGTCTCGGCGAGCAGTACTTC. Amino acids: CASSQDRGLGEQYF.

J is TRBJ1-5 and V is TRBV6-2 or TRBV6-3; D may be TRBD1 (5 bases). Germline CDR1 reads MNHEY; CDR2 reads SVGEGT. The CDR3 is 18 residues long. V was cut by 0 bases and J by 5 bases, with 20 bases left in between. CDR3 DNA sequence: TGTGCCAGCAGTTACTCGATTTATCAGGGTGGGTTCGATCAGCCCCAGCATTTT. Its translation is CASSYSIYQGGFDQPQHF.

This chain joins TRBV6-5 and TRBJ1-3; no clear D gene. V lost 0 bases and J lost 7, with 10 bases in between. The CDR3 length is 14 residues. The germline V gene has CDR1 MNHEY and CDR2 SVGAGI. DNA of the CDR3: TGTGCCAGCAGTTACTCGGACGTGGGGAACACCATATATTTT. Amino acid sequence: CASSYSDVGNTIYF.

This clone was counted only a few times. The chain uses TRBV27 and TRBJ1-2; D not certain. Germline CDR1 reads MNHEY; CDR2 reads SMNVEV (reference sequence). V lost 8 bases to trimming and J lost 3 bases, with 16 bases between them. The CDR3 contains 14 residues. The CDR3 nucleotides are TGTGCCAGCGGCCGTCAGTGGGGAGACTATGGCTACACCTTC. This encodes CASGRQWGDYGYTF.

This clone occurred a few times. The gene calls are TRBV6-4 and TRBJ2-3; no firm D call. The V gene lost 2 bases and the J gene lost 2 bases, with 5 bases spanning the gap. Germline V gene data show CDR1 as MRHNA and CDR2 as SNTAGT. The CDR3 length is 13 residues. The CDR3 protein is CASSDRATDTQYF. The CDR3, as DNA: TGTGCCAGCAGTGACAGGGCCACAGATACGCAGTATTTT.

The genes are TRBV21-1 and TRBJ1-5. TRBV21-1 is a pseudogene. This CDR3 region has 19 residues. The CDR3 nucleotides read TGTGCCAGCAGCAAAGAACGATTGGGCGGGGGCGCGAGCAATCAGCCCCAGCATTTT. Translated: CASSKERLGGGASNQPQHF.

The genes are TRBV29-1 and TRBJ2-1; 8 bases are shared with TRBD2. This CDR3 region has 13 residues. CDR1 and CDR2 from the germline V gene are SQVTM and ANQGSEA. V dropped 3 bases and J dropped 7; count of bases not matched to a gene: 5. CDR3 DNA: TGCAGCGTTGACACGGGAGGGCCAAATGAGCAGTTCTTC. Translated: CSVDTGGPNEQFF.

This sequence joins TRBV5-1 and TRBJ1-2, with unresolved D. V was shortened by 0 bases and J by 6 bases, with 21 bases between the two germline ends. Germline V lookup: CDR1 SGHRS, CDR2 YFSETQ. The CDR3 sequence is 17 residues long. CDR3 nucleotide sequence: TGCGCCAGCAGCTTGGCTGGAGGAGGGCGGGGAACCAATGGCTACACCTTC. Translated: CASSLAGGGRGTNGYTF. Full variable domain (outside the CDR3, taken from reference TRBV5-1 and TRBJ1-2): KAGVTQTPRYLIKTRGQQVTLSCSPISGHRSVSWYQQTPGQGLQFLFEYFSETQRNKGNFPGRFSGRQFSNSRSEMNVSTLELGDSALYLCASSLAGGGRGTNGYTFGSGTRLTVV.